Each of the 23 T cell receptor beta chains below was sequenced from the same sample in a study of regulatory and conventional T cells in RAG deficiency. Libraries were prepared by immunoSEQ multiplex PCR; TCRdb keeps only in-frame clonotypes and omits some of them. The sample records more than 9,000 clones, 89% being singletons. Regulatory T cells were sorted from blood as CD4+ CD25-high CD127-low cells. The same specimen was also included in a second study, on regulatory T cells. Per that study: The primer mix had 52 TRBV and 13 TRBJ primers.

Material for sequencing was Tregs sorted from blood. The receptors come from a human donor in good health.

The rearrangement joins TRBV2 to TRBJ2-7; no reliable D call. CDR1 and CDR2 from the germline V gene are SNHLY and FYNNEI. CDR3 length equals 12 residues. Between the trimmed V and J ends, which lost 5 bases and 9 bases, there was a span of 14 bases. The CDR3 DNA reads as TGTGCCAGCAGTACTTTAGCAGGCGTGCAGTACTTC. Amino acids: CASSTLAGVQYF. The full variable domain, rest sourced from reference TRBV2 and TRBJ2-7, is EPEVTQTPSHQVTQMGQEVILRCVPISNHLYFYWYRQILGQKVEFLVSFYNNEISEKSEIFDDQFSVERPDGSNFTLKIRSTKLEDSAMYFCASSTLAGVQYFGPGTRLTVT.

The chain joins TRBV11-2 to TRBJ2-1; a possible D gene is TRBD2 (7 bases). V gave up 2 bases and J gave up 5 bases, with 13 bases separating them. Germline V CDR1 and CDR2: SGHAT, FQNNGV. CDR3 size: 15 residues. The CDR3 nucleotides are TGTGCCAGCAGCTTACGAGGGGGAGGGAACAATGAGCAGTTCTTC. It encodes CASSLRGGGNNEQFF.

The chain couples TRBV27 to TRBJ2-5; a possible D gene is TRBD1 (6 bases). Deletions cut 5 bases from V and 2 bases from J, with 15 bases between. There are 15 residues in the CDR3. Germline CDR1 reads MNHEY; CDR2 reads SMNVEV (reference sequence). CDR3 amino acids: CASSPRTEMQETQYF. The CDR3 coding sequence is TGTGCCAGCAGTCCCAGGACAGAAATGCAAGAGACCCAGTACTTC.

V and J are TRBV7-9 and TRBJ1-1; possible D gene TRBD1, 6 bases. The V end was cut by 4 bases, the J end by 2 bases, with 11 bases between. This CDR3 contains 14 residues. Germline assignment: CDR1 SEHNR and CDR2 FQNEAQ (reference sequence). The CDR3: CASSSDRFNTEAFF. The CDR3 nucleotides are TGTGCCAGCAGCTCTGACAGGTTTAACACTGAAGCTTTCTTT.

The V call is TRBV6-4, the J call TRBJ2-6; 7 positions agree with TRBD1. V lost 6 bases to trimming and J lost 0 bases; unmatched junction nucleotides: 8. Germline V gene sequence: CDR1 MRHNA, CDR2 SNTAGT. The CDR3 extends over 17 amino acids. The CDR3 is CASSPEGGSSGANVLTF. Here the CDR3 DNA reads TGTGCCAGCAGCCCTGAAGGGGGCAGCTCTGGGGCCAACGTCCTGACTTTC.

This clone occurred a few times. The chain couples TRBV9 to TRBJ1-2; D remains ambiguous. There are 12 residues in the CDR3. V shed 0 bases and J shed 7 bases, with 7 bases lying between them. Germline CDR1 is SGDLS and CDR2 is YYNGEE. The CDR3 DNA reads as TGTGCCAGCAGCGTAGAGGTCGGTGGCTACACCTTC. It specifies CASSVEVGGYTF.

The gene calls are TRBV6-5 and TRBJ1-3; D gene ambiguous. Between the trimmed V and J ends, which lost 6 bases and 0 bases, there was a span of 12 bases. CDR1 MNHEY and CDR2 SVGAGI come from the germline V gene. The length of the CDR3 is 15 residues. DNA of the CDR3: TGTGCCAGCAGGCAAACAGCTTACTCTGGAAACACCATATATTTT. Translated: CASRQTAYSGNTIYF.

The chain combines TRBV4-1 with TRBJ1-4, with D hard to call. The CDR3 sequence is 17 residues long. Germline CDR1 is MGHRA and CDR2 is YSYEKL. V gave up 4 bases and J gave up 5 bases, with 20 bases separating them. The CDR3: CASSRLEEETVNEKLFF. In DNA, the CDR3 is TGCGCCAGCAGCCGGCTTGAGGAGGAGACGGTGAATGAAAAACTGTTTTTT.

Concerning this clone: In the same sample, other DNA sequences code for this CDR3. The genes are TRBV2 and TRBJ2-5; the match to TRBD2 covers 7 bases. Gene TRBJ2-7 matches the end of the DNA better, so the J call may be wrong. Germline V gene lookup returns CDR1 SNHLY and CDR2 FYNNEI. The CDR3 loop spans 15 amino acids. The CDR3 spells CASSEVGGRANEQYF. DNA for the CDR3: TGTGCCAGCAGTGAGGTGGGGGGGAGGGCCAACGAGCAGTACTTC.

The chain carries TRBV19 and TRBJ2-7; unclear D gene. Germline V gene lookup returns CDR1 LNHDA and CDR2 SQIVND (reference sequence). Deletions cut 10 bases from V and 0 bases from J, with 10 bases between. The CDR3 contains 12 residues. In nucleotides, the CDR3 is TGTGCCACGTCCAGAAGCTCCTACGAGCAGTACTTC. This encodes CATSRSSYEQYF.

CDR3 protein: CASSRGTGPFFTGELFF. The CDR3 DNA is TGTGCCAGTAGTAGGGGGACAGGTCCCTTTTTCACCGGGGAGCTGTTTTTT. The rearrangement links TRBV19 to TRBJ2-2, with 8 bases lining up with TRBD1. This CDR3 has 17 amino acids. After removal of 4 bases from V and 4 bases from J, the junction contained 11 bases not matched to a gene. Germline values: CDR1 LNHDA, CDR2 SQIVND (reference sequence).

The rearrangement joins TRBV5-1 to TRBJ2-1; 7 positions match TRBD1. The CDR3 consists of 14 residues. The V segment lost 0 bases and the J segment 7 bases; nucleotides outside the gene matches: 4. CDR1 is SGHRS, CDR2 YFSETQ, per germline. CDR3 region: CASSLEQGTNEQFF. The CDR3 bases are TGCGCCAGCAGCTTGGAACAGGGGACGAATGAGCAGTTCTTC.

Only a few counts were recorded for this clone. Here the CDR3 DNA reads TGCGCCAGCAGCTCCACCCCGGGACAGGGAAATGAAAAACTGTTTTTT. This gives the protein CASSSTPGQGNEKLFF. This chain connects TRBV5-1 to TRBJ1-4, with 9 bases identical to TRBD1. The germline V gene has CDR1 SGHRS and CDR2 YFSETQ. V was clipped by 3 bases and J by 5 bases; unmatched bases: 8. The CDR3 contains 16 residues.

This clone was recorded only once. Here the CDR3 DNA reads TGTGCCAGCAGCCTACCGCCTAGCGGGAGTCCTGAGCAGTTCTTC. Its translation is CASSLPPSGSPEQFF. The V gene is TRBV28, the J gene TRBJ2-1; 10 bases match TRBD2. The CDR3 runs 15 residues. With V trimmed by 6 bases and J by 9 bases, 11 bases remained unmatched. The germline V gene encodes CDR1 MDHEN and CDR2 SYDVKM.

Here the CDR3 reads CASSSGLALLDEQFF. DNA of the CDR3: TGTGCCAGCAGCTCGGGACTAGCACTATTGGATGAGCAGTTCTTC. The V call is TRBV5-6, the J call TRBJ2-1, with TRBD2 matching over 9 bases. V lost 3 bases, J lost 8 bases, and 9 bases stayed unmatched. The V gene's germline CDR1 is SGHDT and CDR2 YYEEEE. The CDR3 sequence is 15 residues long. The full variable domain, its missing parts supplied by reference TRBV5-6 and TRBJ2-1, is DAGVTQSPTHLIKTRGQQVTLRCSPKSGHDTVSWYQQALGQGPQFIFQYYEEEERQRGNFPDRFSGHQFPNYSSELNVNALLLGDSALYLCASSSGLALLDEQFFGPGTRLTVL.

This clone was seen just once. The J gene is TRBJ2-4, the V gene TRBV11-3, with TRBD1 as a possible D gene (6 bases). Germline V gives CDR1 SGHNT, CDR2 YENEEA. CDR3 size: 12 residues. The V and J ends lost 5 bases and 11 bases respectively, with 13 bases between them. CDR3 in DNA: TGTGCCAGCAGCCCGGACAGAAGGGTTCAGTACTTC. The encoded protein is CASSPDRRVQYF.

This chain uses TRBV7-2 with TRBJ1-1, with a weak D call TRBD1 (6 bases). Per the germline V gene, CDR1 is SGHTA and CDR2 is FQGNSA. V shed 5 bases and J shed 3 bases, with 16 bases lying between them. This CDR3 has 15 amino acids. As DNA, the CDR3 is TGTGCCAGCAGCAACGCACCACAGGGCGACACTGAAGCTTTCTTT. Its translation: CASSNAPQGDTEAFF.

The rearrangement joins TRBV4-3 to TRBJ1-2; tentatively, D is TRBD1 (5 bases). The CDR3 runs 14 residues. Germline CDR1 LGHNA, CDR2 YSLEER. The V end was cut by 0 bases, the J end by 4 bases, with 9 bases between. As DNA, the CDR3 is TGCGCCAGCAGCCAAGATGGCAGGGCCTATGGCTACACCTTC. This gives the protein CASSQDGRAYGYTF.

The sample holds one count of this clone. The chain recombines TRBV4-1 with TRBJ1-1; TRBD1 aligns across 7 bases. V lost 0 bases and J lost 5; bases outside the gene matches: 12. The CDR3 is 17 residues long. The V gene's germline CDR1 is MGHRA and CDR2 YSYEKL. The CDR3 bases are TGCGCCAGCAGCCAAGATTCTCTGACGGAACAGGGGACTGAAGCTTTCTTT. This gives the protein CASSQDSLTEQGTEAFF.

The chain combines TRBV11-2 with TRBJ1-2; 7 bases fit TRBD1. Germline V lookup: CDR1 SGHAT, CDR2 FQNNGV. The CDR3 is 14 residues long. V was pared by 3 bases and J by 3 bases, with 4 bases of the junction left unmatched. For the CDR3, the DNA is TGTGCCAGCAGCTTCGACAGGGCGGACTATGGCTACACCTTC. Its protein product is CASSFDRADYGYTF.

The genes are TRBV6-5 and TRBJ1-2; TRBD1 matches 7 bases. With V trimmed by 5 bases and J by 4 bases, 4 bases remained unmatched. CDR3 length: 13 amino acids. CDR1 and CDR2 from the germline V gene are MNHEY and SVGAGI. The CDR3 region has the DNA TGTGCCAGCAGTAACACAGGGGTCTATGGCTACACCTTC. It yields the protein CASSNTGVYGYTF.

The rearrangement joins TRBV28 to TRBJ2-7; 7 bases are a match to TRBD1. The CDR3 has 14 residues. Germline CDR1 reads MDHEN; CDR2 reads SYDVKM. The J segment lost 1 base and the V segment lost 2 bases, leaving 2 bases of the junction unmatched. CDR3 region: CASSLRQGSYEQYF. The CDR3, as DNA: TGTGCCAGCAGTTTAAGACAGGGATCCTACGAGCAGTACTTC.

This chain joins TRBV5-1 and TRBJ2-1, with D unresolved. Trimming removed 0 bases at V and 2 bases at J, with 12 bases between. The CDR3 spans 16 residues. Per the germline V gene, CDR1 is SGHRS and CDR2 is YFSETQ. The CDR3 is CASSLEVSRAYNEQFF. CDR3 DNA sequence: TGCGCCAGCAGCTTGGAGGTGAGTAGGGCCTACAATGAGCAGTTCTTC.